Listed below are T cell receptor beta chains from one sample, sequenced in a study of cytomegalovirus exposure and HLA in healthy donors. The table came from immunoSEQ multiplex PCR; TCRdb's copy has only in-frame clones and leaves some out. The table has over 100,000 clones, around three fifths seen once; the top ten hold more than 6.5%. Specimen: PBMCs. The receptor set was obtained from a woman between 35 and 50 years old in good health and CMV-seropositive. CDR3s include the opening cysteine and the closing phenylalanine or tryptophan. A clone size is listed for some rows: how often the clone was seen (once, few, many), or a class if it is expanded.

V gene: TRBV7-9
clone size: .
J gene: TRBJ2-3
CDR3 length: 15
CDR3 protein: CASSLARGGADTQYF

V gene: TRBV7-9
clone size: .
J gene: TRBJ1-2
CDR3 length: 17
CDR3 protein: CASSSTRRGTGPLGYTF

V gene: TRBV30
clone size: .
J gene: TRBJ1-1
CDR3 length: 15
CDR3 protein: CAWSVRQIMNTEAFF

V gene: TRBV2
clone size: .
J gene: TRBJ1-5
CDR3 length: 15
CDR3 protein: CASSDWTGGVQPQHF

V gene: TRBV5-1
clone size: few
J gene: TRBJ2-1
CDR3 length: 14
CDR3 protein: CASSSGTSGHEQFF

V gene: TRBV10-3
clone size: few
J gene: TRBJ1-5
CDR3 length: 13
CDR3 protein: CAISESGDQPQHF

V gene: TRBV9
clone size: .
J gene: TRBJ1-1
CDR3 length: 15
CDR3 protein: CATQDLRGPNTEAFF

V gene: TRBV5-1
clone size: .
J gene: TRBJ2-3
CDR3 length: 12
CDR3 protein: CASSAGTDTQYF

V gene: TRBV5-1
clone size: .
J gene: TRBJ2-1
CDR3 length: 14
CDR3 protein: CASSFASSGNEQFF

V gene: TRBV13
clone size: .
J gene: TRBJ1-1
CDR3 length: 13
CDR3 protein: CASLPRGRGEAFF